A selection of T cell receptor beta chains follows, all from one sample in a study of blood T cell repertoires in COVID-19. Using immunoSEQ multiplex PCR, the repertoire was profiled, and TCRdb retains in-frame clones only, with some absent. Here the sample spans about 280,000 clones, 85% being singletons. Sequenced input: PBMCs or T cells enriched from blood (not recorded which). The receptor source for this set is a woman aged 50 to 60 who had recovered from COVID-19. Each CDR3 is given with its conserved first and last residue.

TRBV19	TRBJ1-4	CASSMEDATNEKLFF
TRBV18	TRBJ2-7	CASSPIRGTQQYF
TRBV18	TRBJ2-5	CASSPGLVETQYF
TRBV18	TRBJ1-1	CASSPGQQNTEAFF
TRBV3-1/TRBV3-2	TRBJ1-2	CASSLTRQGAGGYTF
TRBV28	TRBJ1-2	CASSSRDRENYGYTF
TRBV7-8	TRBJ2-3	CASSLGEGGTGTDTQYF
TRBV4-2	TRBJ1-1	CASSHPTGNTEAFF
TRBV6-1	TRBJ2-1	CASRSGAPYNEQFF
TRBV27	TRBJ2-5	CASSSHSKETQYF
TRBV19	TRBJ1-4	CASSRRESNEKLFF
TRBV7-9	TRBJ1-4	CASSLVAAGSNEKLFF
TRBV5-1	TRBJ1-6	CASSLASGQGRNSPLHF
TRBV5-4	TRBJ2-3	CASSLSGGASTDTQYF
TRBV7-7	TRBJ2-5	CASSLSQGETQYF
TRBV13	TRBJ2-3	CASSTRLAGTDTQYF
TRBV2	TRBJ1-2	CASSEALWRASGYTF
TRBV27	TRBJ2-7	CASSLLGDRAYEQYF
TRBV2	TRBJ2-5	CARRTSGQETQYF
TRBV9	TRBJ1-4	CASSVRDRINEKLFF
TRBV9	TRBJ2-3	CASSENTFGTDTQYF
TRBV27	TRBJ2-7	CASSGPGSYEQYF
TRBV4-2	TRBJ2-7	CASSQEDRGSGEQYF
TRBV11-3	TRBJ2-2	CASSSGLDGNTGELFF
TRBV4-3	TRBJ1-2	CASSQVGQEGLGYGYTF
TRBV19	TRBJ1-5	CASKQGFQPQHF
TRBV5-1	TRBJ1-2	CASSQTAGALHNYGYTF
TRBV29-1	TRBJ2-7	CSVGTTYEQYF
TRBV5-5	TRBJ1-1	CASRIGTGGLNTEAFF
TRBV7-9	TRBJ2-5	CASSFDPRGTQYF
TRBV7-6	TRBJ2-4	CASHRASGSLQAKNIQYF
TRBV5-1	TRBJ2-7	CASSASGNYYEQYF
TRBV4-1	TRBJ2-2	CASSQVGRNTGELFF
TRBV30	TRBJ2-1	CAWSWTGNLYNEQFF
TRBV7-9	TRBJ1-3	CASRRSPGSLGNTIYF
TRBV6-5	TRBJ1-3	CASSSFGEGRGNTIYF
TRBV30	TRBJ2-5	CAWSGRLGQETQYF
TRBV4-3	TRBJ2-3	CASSQDLDTSTDTQYF
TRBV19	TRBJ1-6	CASSTGTLDVTSYNSPLHF
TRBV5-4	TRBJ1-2	CASSLRQGGYGYTF
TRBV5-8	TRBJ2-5	CASSSVATSGQETQYF
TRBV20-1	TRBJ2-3	CSASGLAGGSSTDTQYF
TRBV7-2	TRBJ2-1	CASSLGVSGGTEQFF